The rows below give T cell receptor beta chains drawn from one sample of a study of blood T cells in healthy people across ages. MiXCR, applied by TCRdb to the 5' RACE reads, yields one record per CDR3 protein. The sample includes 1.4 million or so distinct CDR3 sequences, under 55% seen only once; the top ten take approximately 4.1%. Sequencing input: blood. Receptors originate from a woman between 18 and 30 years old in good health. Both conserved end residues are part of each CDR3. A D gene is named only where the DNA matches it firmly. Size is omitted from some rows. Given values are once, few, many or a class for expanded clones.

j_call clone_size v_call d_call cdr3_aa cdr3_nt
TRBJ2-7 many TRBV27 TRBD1 CASSFGQGGYEQYF TGTGCCAGCAGTTTTGGACAGGGGGGATACGAGCAGTACTTC
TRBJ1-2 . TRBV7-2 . CASSLAPWGYTF TGTGCCAGCAGCTTAGCGCCGTGGGGCTACACCTTC
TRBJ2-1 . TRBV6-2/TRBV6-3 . CASSYGLRLNNEQFF TGTGCCAGCAGTTATGGACTCCGCCTAAACAATGAGCAGTTCTTC
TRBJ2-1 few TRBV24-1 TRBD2 CATSGGLVDEQFF TGTGCCACCAGTGGGGGACTAGTGGATGAGCAGTTCTTC
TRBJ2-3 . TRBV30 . CAWSVQGGGADTQYF TGTGCCTGGAGTGTACAGGGGGGAGGGGCAGATACGCAGTATTTT
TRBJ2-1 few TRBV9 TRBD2 CASSVIGGSNEQFF TGTGCCAGCAGCGTAATTGGCGGGAGCAATGAGCAGTTCTTC
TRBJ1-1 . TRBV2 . CASSDERANPEAFF TGTGCCAGCAGTGACGAAAGGGCGAACCCTGAAGCTTTCTTT
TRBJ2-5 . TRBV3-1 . CASSQDASGGAETQYF TGTGCCAGCAGCCAAGATGCGTCCGGTGGGGCAGAGACCCAGTACTTC
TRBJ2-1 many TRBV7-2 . CASSLVMAGNEQFF TGTGCCAGCAGCTTAGTTATGGCGGGCAATGAGCAGTTCTTC
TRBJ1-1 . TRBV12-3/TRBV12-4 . CASSPWGGYTNTEAFF TGTGCCAGCAGTCCGTGGGGGGGCTACACTAACACTGAAGCTTTCTTT
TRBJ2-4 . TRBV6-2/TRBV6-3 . CASSMTGLAKNIQYF TGTGCCAGCAGCATGACAGGTCTTGCCAAAAACATTCAGTACTTC
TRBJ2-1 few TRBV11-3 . CASSLGAPSYNEQFF TGTGCCAGCAGCTTAGGAGCGCCCAGCTACAATGAGCAGTTCTTC
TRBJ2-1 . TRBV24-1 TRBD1 CATSDRGTGNNEQFF TGTGCCACCAGTGACCGGGGGACAGGGAACAATGAGCAGTTCTTC
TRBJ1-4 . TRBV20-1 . CSASPLALVGEKLFF TGCAGTGCTAGTCCGCTAGCCCTCGTGGGTGAAAAACTGTTTTTT
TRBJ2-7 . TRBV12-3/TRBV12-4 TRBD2 CASRERREGLNEQYF TGTGCCAGCAGGGAACGACGGGAGGGCCTCAACGAGCAGTACTTC
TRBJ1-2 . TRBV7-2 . CASRETGSPYYGYTF TGTGCCAGCAGGGAAACAGGGAGTCCTTACTATGGCTACACCTTC
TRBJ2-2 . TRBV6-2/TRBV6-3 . CASSSYEGGELFF TGTGCCAGCAGTTCTTACGAAGGCGGGGAGCTGTTTTTT
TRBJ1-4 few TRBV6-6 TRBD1 CASSQDRGQSNEKLFF TGTGCCAGCAGTCAGGACAGGGGGCAGTCTAATGAAAAACTGTTTTTT
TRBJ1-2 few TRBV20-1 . CSARLGFPGYTF TGCAGTGCTAGACTGGGCTTCCCCGGCTACACCTTC
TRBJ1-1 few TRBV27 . CASTLGPRSQAFF TGTGCCAGCACCCTTGGGCCCAGGTCGCAAGCTTTCTTT
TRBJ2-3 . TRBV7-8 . CASSLGQAFNTDTQYF TGTGCCAGCAGCTTAGGTCAGGCGTTCAACACAGATACGCAGTATTTT
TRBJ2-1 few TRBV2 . CATQAMAGNEQFF TGTGCCACCCAGGCGATGGCGGGCAATGAGCAGTTCTTC
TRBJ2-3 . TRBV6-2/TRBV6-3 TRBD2 CASSSLAGEADTQYF TGTGCCAGCAGTTCTCTAGCGGGAGAGGCAGATACGCAGTATTTT
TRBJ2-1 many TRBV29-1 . CSVTRDFNEQFF TGCAGCGTCACCCGGGACTTCAATGAGCAGTTCTTC
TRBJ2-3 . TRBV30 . CAWSLTVTDTQYF TGTGCCTGGAGTTTAACAGTCACAGATACGCAGTATTTT
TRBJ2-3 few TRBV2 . CASSQGLAGNTDTQYF TGTGCCAGCAGCCAAGGGTTGGCGGGGAACACAGATACGCAGTATTTT
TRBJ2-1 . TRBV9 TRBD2 CVSSAETSPPLNEQFF TGTGTCAGCAGCGCCGAGACTAGCCCTCCTCTCAATGAGCAGTTCTTC
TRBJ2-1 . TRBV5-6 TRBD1 CASSYPGTAYNEQFF TGTGCCAGCAGCTATCCCGGGACAGCCTACAATGAGCAGTTCTTC
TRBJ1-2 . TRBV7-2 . CASSLREGTSSGYTF TGTGCCAGCAGCTTACGGGAAGGGACTTCCAGTGGCTACACCTTC
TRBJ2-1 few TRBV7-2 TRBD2 CASSFSLAGGYNEQFF TGTGCCAGCAGCTTCAGTCTGGCGGGAGGGTACAATGAGCAGTTCTTC
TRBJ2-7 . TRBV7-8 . CASSPPPTVYEQYF TGTGCCAGCAGCCCACCCCCGACAGTCTACGAGCAGTACTTC
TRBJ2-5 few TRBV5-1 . CASSLAPGPQETQYF TGCGCCAGCAGCTTGGCCCCCGGACCACAAGAGACCCAGTACTTC
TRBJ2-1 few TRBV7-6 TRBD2 CASSLGSWREIRNEQFF TGTGCCAGCAGCTTAGGGTCTTGGCGGGAGATACGTAATGAGCAGTTCTTC
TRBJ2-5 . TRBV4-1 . CASSQATGNEQYF TGCGCCAGCAGCCAAGCTACGGGAAATGAGCAGTACTTC
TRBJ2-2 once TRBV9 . CASSVMGGQNTEELFF TGTGCCAGCAGCGTGATGGGTGGGCAGAACACCGAGGAGCTGTTTTTT
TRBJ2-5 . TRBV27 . CASSSWGAGLQETQYF TGTGCCAGCAGTTCCTGGGGAGCGGGCCTCCAAGAGACCCAGTACTTC
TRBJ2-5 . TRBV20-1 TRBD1 CSASQTGETGETQYF TGCAGTGCTAGTCAGACAGGGGAGACGGGGGAGACCCAGTACTTC
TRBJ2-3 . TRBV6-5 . CASSYRGLAASTDTQYF TGTGCCAGCAGTTACCGGGGCTTGGCGGCCAGCACAGATACGCAGTATTTT
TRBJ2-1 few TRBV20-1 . CSAPGRNEQFF TGCAGTGCTCCGGGCCGGAATGAGCAGTTCTTC
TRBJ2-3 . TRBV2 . CARSEGGGRITDTQYF TGTGCCAGAAGTGAAGGAGGTGGGCGTATCACAGATACGCAGTATTTT
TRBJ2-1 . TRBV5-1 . CASSYELATDHEQFF TGCGCCAGCAGCTATGAACTAGCTACGGACCATGAGCAGTTCTTC
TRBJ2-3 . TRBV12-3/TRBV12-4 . CASRHVRGTIDTQYF TGTGCCAGCAGACACGTAAGGGGGACCATAGATACGCAGTATTTT
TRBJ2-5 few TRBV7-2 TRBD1 CASSRNRGQARETQYF TGTGCCAGCAGCCGAAACCGTGGACAGGCCAGAGAGACCCAGTACTTC
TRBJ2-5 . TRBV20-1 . CSARGGSEQYF TGCAGTGCTAGAGGAGGGTCGGAGCAGTACTTC
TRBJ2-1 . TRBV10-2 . CASSEGGLVEQFF TGCGCCAGCAGTGAGGGGGGGTTAGTTGAGCAGTTCTTC
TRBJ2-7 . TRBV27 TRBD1 CASSDRAGGWYEQYF TGTGCCAGCAGTGACCGGGCAGGGGGCTGGTACGAGCAGTACTTC
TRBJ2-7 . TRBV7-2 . CASSTYRDNEQYF TGTGCCAGCAGCACCTACAGGGACAACGAGCAGTACTTC
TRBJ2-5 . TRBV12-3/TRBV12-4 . CASSPPGEGEQYF TGTGCCAGCAGTCCCCCAGGGGAGGGGGAGCAGTACTTC
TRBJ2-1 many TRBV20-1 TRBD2 CSARGLAGNEQFF TGCAGTGCTCGGGGACTAGCGGGGAATGAGCAGTTCTTC